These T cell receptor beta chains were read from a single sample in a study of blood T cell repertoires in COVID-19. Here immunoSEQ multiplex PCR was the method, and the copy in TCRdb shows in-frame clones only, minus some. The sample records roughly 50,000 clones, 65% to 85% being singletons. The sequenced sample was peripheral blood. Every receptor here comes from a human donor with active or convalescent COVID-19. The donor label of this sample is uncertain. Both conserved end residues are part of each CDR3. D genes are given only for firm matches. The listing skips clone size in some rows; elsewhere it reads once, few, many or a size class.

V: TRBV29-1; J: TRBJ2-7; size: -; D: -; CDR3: CSVRRGESYEQYF; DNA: TGCAGCGTTAGGCGAGGCGAATCGTACGAGCAGTACTTC
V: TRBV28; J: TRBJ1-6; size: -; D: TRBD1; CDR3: CASNFGTGNNSPLHF; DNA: TGTGCCAGCAATTTCGGGACAGGGAATAATTCACCCCTCCACTTT
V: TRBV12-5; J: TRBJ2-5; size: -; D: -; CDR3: CASGLDRETQYF; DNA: TGTGCTAGTGGTTTAGACAGAGAGACCCAGTACTTC
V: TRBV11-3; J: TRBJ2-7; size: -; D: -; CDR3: CASSGFDSSYEQYF; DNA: TGTGCCAGCAGCGGATTCGACAGTTCCTACGAGCAGTACTTC
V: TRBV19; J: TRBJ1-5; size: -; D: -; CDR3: CASSENSGAIGQPQHF; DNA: TGTGCCAGTAGTGAAAACTCAGGGGCTATCGGACAGCCCCAGCATTTT
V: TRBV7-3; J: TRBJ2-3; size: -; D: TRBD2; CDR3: CASSSLTSGRGTDTQYF; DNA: TGTGCCAGCAGCTCCTTGACTAGCGGGAGAGGCACAGATACGCAGTATTTT
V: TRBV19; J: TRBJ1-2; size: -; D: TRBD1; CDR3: CASSIGPGGGHGYTF; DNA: TGTGCCAGTAGTATTGGCCCAGGGGGCGGCCATGGCTACACCTTC
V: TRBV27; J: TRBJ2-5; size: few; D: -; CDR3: CASSWRIQETQYF; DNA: TGTGCCAGCAGTTGGCGGATCCAAGAGACCCAGTACTTC
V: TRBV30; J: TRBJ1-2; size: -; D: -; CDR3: CASYQKITGSYGYTF; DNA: TGTGCCAGCTATCAAAAAATTACAGGTAGCTATGGCTACACCTTC
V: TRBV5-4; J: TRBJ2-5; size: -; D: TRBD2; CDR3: CASSLTSGRGETQYF; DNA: TGTGCCAGCAGCCTGACTAGCGGGAGAGGAGAGACCCAGTACTTC
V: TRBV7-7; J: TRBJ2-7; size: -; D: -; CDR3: CARPIRREAKNEQYF; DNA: TGTGCTAGACCAATACGGAGGGAGGCGAAAAACGAGCAGTACTTC
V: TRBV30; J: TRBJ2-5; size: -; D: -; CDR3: CAWLQATRDSETQYF; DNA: TGTGCCTGGTTACAAGCGACTAGAGATAGCGAGACCCAGTACTTC
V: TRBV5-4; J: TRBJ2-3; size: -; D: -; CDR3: CASSLTGGDTQYF; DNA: TGTGCCAGCAGCTTGACGGGCGGGGATACGCAGTATTTT
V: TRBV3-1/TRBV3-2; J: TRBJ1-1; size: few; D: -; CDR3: CASSQEVGVATAFF; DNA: TGTGCCAGCAGCCAAGAGGTCGGGGTAGCCACAGCTTTCTTT